These 16 T cell receptor beta chains came from one sample sequenced in a study of blood T cell repertoires in COVID-19. Assay used: immunoSEQ multiplex PCR; TCRdb lists only in-frame clones, some missing. In the table there are 250,000 to 300,000 clones, around nine tenths of which are singletons. The sample comprised peripheral blood. Every receptor here comes from a man aged 40-49 years with acute or convalescent COVID-19.

There are a few counts of this clone. J is TRBJ1-2 and V is TRBV5-5; TRBD1 is a possible D gene (5 bases). The germline V gene encodes CDR1 SGHKS and CDR2 YYEKEE (reference sequence). The CDR3 consists of 15 residues. Trimming left V 3 bases short and J 4 bases short, with 16 bases between. DNA for the CDR3: TGTGCCAGCAGCTCTCTCCAGGGTTCCCGCTATGGCTACACCTTC. Residues: CASSSLQGSRYGYTF.

The J gene is TRBJ1-3, the V gene TRBV10-2; D might be TRBD1 (6 bases). Germline V gene sequence: CDR1 WSHSY, CDR2 SAAADI. The CDR3 runs to 15 residues. V was cut by 6 bases and J by 2 bases, with 14 bases left in between. The CDR3 region is CASRPYRATGNTIYF. The CDR3 bases are TGCGCCAGCAGACCCTACAGGGCTACTGGAAACACCATATATTTT.

This clone was detected once. The gene calls are TRBV3-1 (or the pseudogene TRBV3-2) and TRBJ1-1; TRBD1 might be the D (5 bases). Trimming shortened V by 10 bases and J by 2 bases, and 17 bases separated the two germline ends. CDR1 and CDR2 from the germline V gene are LGHDT and YNNKEL (reference sequence). CDR3 length equals 14 residues. CDR3 amino acids: CATLGRDSNTEAFF. The CDR3, as DNA: TGTGCCACCCTTGGCCGGGACTCAAACACTGAAGCTTTCTTT.

The V call is TRBV2, the J call TRBJ2-7, with 8 bases that match TRBD1. The V gene end was trimmed by 6 bases and the J gene end by 3 bases; junction bases not matched to a gene: 7. The CDR3 has 14 residues. Germline V CDR1 and CDR2: SNHLY, FYNNEI. The CDR3 protein is CASRRDRIDYEQYF. The CDR3 bases are TGTGCCAGCAGGCGGGACAGGATAGACTACGAGCAGTACTTC.

The J gene is TRBJ1-5, the V gene TRBV19; a weak D match, TRBD1 (6 bases). The germline V gene has CDR1 LNHDA and CDR2 SQIVND (reference sequence). V shed 4 bases and J shed 2 bases, with 9 bases lying between them. The CDR3 runs 14 residues. The chain's CDR3 is CASSTQGGNQPQHF. In DNA form, the CDR3 reads TGTGCCAGTAGTACACAGGGAGGCAATCAGCCCCAGCATTTT.

The chain has TRBV5-8 and TRBJ1-1; 8 bases are shared with TRBD1. With V trimmed by 4 bases and J by 7 bases, 6 bases remained unmatched. CDR1 is SGHTS and CDR2 is YDEGEE in the germline V gene. The CDR3 contains 13 residues. The CDR3 region has the DNA TGTGCCAGCAGCCCCGGACAGGGAGGTGAAGCTTTCTTT. Translating it yields CASSPGQGGEAFF.

The chain employs TRBV5-1 and TRBJ2-7, with TRBD1 identical over 9 bases. Germline V CDR1 and CDR2: SGHRS, YFSETQ. This CDR3 comprises 15 residues. V lost 4 bases to trimming and J lost 4 bases; unmatched junction nucleotides: 9. Written as DNA, the CDR3 is TGCGCCAGCAGCCCGCAGGGACAGGGAAAGTACGAGCAGTACTTC. As protein: CASSPQGQGKYEQYF.

V gene TRBV12-3 or TRBV12-4 combines with J gene TRBJ1-2; D is perhaps TRBD1 (6 bases). This CDR3 spans 13 amino acids. Between the trimmed V and J ends, which lost 5 bases and 4 bases, there was a span of 11 bases. In nucleotides, the CDR3 is TGTGCCAGCAGTGTTCAGGGGACCTATGGCTACACCTTC. The encoded protein is CASSVQGTYGYTF.

The rearrangement uses TRBV11-2 and TRBJ2-1; D not resolved. Germline values: CDR1 SGHAT, CDR2 FQNNGV. This CDR3 is 15 amino acids long. V was trimmed by 2 bases and J by 0 bases, leaving 8 bases between them. The DNA for the CDR3 is TGTGCCAGCAGCTTAACCCGGAGCTCCTACAATGAGCAGTTCTTC. This codes for CASSLTRSSYNEQFF.

The chain carries TRBV5-1 and TRBJ2-2, with 9 bases that match TRBD1. This CDR3 region has 15 residues. Germline lookup yields CDR1 SGHRS and CDR2 YFSETQ. With 3 bases clipped from V and 5 bases from J, the junction kept 5 bases outside the gene matches. The DNA of the CDR3 is TGCGCCAGCAGCTCCCTGGGGACAGGGACCGGGGAGCTGTTTTTT. Protein: CASSSLGTGTGELFF.

V is TRBV9 and J is TRBJ2-6; 12 nucleotides match TRBD2. J was trimmed by 0 bases and V by 3 bases; bases with no gene match: 7. The germline V gene has CDR1 SGDLS and CDR2 YYNGEE. CDR3 size: 19 residues. The CDR3 DNA is TGTGCCAGCAGCGAAGCTAGCGGGGGGGCTAACTCTGGGGCCAACGTCCTGACTTTC. It translates to CASSEASGGANSGANVLTF.

The V call is TRBV20-1, the J call TRBJ1-1; D remains ambiguous. Germline loops: CDR1 DFQATT, CDR2 SNEGSKA (reference sequence). The ends were cut back, 3 bases at V and 7 bases at J, with 9 bases in the middle. CDR3 length: 11 residues. CDR3 bases: TGCAGTGCTAGTCCCGCCGGTGAAGCTTTCTTT. Translation gives CSASPAGEAFF.

This chain connects TRBV5-8 to TRBJ2-1; D is unresolved. CDR1 and CDR2 from the germline V gene are SGHTS and YDEGEE. V was trimmed by 1 base and J by 10 bases, leaving 9 bases between them. This CDR3 spans 12 amino acids. CDR3 loop: CASSLTRLEQFF. The CDR3 region has the DNA TGTGCCAGCAGCTTGACTCGACTGGAGCAGTTCTTC.

This chain uses TRBV10-3 with TRBJ2-2; 10 positions match TRBD1. CDR1 is ENHRY, CDR2 SYGVKD, per germline. There are 14 residues in the CDR3. V was pared by 10 bases and J by 6 bases, with 8 bases of the junction left unmatched. The CDR3 DNA reads TGTGCCACCACCGACAGGGGGCGGGCCGGGGAGCTGTTTTTT. It is translated as CATTDRGRAGELFF.

This rearrangement joins TRBV27 to TRBJ2-6, with D maybe TRBD2 (6 bases). This CDR3 spans 18 amino acids. Germline loops: CDR1 MNHEY, CDR2 SMNVEV (reference sequence). Deletions cut 3 bases from V and 2 bases from J, with 17 bases between. CDR3 bases: TGTGCCAGCAGTTTCCTGACCGGGAGCCATACTGGGGCCAACGTCCTGACTTTC. Its protein is CASSFLTGSHTGANVLTF.

The chain combines TRBV19 with TRBJ2-2; a possible D gene is TRBD2 (5 bases). CDR1 and CDR2 (germline): LNHDA, SQIVND (reference sequence). This CDR3 has 16 residues. V was trimmed by 6 bases and J by 1 base, leaving 15 bases between them. In nucleotides, the CDR3 is TGTGCCAGTAGCCGTAGGGCTAGCCTGAACACCGGGGAGCTGTTTTTT. This gives the protein CASSRRASLNTGELFF.